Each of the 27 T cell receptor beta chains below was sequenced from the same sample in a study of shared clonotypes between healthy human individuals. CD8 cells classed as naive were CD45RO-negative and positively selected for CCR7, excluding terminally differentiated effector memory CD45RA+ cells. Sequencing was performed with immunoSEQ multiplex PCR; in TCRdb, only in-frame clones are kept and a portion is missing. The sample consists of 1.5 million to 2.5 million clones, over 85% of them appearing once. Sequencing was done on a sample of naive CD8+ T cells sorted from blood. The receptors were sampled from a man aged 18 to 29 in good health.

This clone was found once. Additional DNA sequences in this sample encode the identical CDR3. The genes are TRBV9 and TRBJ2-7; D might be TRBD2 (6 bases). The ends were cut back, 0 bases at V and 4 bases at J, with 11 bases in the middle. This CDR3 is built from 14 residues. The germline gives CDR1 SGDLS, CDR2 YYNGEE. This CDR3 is CASSVGGLAYEQYF. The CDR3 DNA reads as TGTGCCAGCAGCGTAGGAGGGCTAGCGTACGAGCAGTACTTC.

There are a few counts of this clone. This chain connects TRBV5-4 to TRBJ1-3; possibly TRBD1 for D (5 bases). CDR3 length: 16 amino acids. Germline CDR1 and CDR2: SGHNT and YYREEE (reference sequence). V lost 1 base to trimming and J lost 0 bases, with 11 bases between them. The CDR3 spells CASSLWPGSSGNTIYF. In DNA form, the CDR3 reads TGTGCCAGCAGCTTGTGGCCAGGGAGCTCTGGAAACACCATATATTTT.

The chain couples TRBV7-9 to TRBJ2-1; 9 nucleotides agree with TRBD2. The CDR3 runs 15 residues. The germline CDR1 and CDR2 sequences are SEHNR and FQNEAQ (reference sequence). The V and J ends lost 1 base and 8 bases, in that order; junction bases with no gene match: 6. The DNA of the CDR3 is TGTGCCAGCAGCTTAGGCGGGGGGGCCGTGGATGAGCAGTTCTTC. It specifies CASSLGGGAVDEQFF.

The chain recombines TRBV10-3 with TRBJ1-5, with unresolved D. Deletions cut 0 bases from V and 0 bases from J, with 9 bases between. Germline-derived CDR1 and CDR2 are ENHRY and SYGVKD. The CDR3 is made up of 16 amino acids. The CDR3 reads CAISESLALSNQPQHF. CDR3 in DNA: TGTGCCATCAGTGAGTCGTTGGCACTTAGCAATCAGCCCCAGCATTTT.

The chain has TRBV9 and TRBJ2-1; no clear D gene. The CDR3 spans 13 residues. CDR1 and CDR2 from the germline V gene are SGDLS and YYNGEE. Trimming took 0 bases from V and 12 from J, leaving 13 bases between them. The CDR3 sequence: CASSVVSGIGQFF. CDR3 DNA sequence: TGTGCCAGCAGCGTAGTAAGTGGGATTGGGCAGTTCTTC.

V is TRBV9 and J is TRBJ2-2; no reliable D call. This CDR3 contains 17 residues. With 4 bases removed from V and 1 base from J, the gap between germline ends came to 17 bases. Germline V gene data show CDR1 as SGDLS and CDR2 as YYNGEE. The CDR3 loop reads CASSLSHRPGNTGELFF. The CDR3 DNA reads TGTGCCAGCAGCCTCTCGCACCGGCCTGGGAACACCGGGGAGCTGTTTTTT.

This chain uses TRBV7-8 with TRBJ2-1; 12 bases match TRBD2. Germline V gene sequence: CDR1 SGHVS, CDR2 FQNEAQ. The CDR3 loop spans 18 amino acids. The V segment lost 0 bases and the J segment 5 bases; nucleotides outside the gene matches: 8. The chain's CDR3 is CASSLASYLAGGDNEQFF. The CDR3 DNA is TGTGCCAGCAGCTTAGCCAGCTACCTAGCGGGGGGGGACAATGAGCAGTTCTTC.

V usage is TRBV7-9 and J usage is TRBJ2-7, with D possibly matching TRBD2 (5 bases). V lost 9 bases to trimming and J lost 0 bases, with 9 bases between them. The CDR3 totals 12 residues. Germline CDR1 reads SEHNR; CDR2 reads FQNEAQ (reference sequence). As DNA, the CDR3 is TGTGCCAGTGGAGGCAGCTCCTACGAGCAGTACTTC. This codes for CASGGSSYEQYF.

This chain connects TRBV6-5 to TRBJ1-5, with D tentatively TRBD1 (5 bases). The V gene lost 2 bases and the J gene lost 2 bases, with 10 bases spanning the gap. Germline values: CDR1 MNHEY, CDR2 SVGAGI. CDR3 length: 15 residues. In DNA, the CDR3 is TGTGCCAGCAGTTACACGGGGGAAGGCAATCAGCCCCAGCATTTT. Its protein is CASSYTGEGNQPQHF.

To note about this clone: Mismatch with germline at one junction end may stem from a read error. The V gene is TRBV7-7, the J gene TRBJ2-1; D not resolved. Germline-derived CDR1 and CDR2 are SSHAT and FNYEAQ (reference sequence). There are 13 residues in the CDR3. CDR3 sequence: CASSRGGYNEQFF. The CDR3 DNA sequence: TGTGCTAGCAGCCGCGGCGGTTACAATGAGCAGTTCTTC.

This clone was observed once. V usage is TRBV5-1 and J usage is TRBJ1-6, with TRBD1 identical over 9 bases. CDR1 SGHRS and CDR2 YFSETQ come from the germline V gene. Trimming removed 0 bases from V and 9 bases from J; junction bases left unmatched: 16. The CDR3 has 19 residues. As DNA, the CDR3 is TGCGCCAGCAGCTTGGAGGATGGGACAGGGTTTCTTCACGGTTCACCCCTCCACTTT. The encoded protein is CASSLEDGTGFLHGSPLHF.

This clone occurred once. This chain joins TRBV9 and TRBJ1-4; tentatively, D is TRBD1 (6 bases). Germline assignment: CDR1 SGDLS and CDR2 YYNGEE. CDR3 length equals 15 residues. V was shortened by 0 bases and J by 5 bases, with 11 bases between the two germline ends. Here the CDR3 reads CASSVEGVSNEKLFF. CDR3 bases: TGTGCCAGCAGCGTAGAGGGGGTTTCGAATGAAAAACTGTTTTTT. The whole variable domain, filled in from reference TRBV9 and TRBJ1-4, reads DSGVTQTPKHLITATGQRVTLRCSPRSGDLSVYWYQQSLDQGLQFLIQYYNGEERAKGNILERFSAQQFPDLHSELNLSSLELGDSALYFCASSVEGVSNEKLFFGSGTQLSVL.

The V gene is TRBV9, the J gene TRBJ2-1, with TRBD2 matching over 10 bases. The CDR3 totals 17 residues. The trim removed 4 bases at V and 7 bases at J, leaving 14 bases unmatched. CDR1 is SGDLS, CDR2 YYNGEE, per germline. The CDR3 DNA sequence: TGTGCCAGCAGCTCCTCCCAGCGGGGGGGCTGGAAGAATGAGCAGTTCTTC. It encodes CASSSSQRGGWKNEQFF.

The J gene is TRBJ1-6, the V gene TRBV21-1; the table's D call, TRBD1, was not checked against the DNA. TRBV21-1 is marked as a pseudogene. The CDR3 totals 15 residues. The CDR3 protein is CASGKPQGANSPLHF. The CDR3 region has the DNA TGTGCCAGCGGCAAACCACAGGGGGCGAATTCACCCCTCCACTTT.

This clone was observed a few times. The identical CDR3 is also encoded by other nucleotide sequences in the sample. The CDR3 sequence is CASSYPDSNQPQHF. The CDR3 bases are TGTGCCAGCAGTTACCCAGATAGCAATCAGCCCCAGCATTTT. This chain links TRBV6-6 with TRBJ1-5; the D is unclear. This CDR3 has 14 amino acids. With 2 bases removed from V and 0 bases from J, the gap between germline ends came to 5 bases. Germline V gene data show CDR1 as MNHNY and CDR2 as SVGAGI (reference sequence).

The CDR3 protein is CASSSLGDRSIYGYTF. Here the CDR3 DNA reads TGTGCCAGCAGCTCCTTGGGGGACAGGAGTATCTATGGCTACACCTTC. V gene TRBV13 combines with J gene TRBJ1-2, with 8 nucleotides matching TRBD1. V trimming: 4 bases; J trimming: 4 bases; junction bases outside the gene matches: 11. CDR1 and CDR2 from the germline V gene are PRHDT and FYEKMQ (reference sequence). This CDR3 region has 16 residues.

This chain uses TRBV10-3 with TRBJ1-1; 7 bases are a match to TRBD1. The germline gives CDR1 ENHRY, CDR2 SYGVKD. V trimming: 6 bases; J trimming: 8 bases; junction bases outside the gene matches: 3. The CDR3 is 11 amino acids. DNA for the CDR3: TGTGCCATCAGGGGGACAGAGGAAGCTTTCTTT. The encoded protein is CAIRGTEEAFF.

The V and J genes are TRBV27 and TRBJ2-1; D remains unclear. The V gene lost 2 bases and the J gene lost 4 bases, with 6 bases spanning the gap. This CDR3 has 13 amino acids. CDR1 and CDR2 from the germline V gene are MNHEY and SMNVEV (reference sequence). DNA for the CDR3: TGTGCCAGCAGTTTACTAGAATACAATGAGCAGTTCTTC. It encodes CASSLLEYNEQFF.

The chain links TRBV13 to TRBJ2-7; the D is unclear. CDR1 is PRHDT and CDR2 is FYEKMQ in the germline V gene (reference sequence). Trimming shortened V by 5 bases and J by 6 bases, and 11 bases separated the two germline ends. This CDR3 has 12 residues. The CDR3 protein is CASSSLRSEQYF. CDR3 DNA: TGTGCCAGCAGCAGCCTTCGGTCCGAGCAGTACTTC.

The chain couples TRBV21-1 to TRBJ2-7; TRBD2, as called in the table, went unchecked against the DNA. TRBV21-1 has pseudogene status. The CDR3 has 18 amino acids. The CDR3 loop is CASSKEGPTSGSQYEQYF. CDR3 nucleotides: TGTGCCAGCAGCAAGGAGGGCCCGACTAGCGGGAGTCAATACGAGCAGTACTTC.

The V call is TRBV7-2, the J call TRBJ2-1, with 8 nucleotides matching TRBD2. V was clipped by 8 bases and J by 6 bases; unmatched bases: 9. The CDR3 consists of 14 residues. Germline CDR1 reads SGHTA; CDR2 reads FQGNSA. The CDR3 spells CASSAGGVRNEQFF. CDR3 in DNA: TGTGCCAGCTCCGCCGGGGGGGTTCGCAATGAGCAGTTCTTC.

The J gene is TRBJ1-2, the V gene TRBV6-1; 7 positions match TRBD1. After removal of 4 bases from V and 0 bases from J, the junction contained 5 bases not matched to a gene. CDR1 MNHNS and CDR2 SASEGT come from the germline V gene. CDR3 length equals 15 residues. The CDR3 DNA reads TGTGCCAGCAGTGCTACAGGGGAAGCTAACTATGGCTACACCTTC. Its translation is CASSATGEANYGYTF.

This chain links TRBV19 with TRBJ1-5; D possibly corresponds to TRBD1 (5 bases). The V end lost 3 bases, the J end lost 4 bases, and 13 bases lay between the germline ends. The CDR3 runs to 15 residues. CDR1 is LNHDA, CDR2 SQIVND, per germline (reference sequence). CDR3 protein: CASSIMGGSNQPQHF. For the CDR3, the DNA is TGTGCCAGTAGTATTATGGGGGGTTCAAATCAGCCCCAGCATTTT.

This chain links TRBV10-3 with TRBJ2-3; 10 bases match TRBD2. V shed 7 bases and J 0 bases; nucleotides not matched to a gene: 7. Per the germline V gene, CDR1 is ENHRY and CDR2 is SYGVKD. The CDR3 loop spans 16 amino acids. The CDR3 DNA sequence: TGTGCCATCACGGCGGCTAGCGGGGGCAGCACAGATACGCAGTATTTT. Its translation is CAITAASGGSTDTQYF.

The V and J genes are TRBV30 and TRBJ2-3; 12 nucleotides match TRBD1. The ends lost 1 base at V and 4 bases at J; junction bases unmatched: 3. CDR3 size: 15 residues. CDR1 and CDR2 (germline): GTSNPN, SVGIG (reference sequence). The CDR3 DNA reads TGTGCCTGGAGTGCCGGGACAGGGGGCGCAGATACGCAGTATTTT. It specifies CAWSAGTGGADTQYF. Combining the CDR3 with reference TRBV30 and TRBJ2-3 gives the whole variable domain SQTIHQWPATLVQPVGSPLSLECTVEGTSNPNLYWYRQAAGRGLQLLFYSVGIGQISSEVPQNLSASRPQDRQFILSSKKLLLSDSGFYLCAWSAGTGGADTQYFGPGTRLTVL.

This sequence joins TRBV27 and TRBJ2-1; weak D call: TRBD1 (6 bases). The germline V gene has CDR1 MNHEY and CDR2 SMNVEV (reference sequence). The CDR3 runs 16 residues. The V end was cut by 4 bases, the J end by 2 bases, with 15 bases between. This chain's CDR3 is CASSSSRQDAYNEQFF. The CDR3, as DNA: TGTGCCAGCAGTTCGTCCCGACAGGACGCCTACAATGAGCAGTTCTTC.

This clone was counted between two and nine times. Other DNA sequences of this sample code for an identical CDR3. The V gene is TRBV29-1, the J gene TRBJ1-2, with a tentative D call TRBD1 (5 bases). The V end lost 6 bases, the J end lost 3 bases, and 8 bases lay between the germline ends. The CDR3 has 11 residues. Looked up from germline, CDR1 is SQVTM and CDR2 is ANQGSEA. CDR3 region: CSVTTDYGYTF. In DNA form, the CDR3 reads TGCAGCGTGACGACAGACTATGGCTACACCTTC.